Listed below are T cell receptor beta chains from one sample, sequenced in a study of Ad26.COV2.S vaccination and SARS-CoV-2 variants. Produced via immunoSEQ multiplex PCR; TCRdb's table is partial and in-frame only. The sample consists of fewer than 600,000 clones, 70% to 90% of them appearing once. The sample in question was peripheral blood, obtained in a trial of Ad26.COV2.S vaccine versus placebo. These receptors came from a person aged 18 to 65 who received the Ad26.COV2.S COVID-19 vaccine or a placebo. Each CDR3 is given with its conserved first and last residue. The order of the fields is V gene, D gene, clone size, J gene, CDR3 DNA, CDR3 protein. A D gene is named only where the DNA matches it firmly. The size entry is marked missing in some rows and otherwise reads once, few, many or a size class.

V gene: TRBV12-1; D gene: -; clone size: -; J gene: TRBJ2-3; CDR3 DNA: TGTGCCAGCAGCAAGGGGCCTGCGGATACGCAGTATTTT; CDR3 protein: CASSKGPADTQYF
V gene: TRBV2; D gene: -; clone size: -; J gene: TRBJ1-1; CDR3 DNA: TGTGCCAGCAGTGTGCAGGGGCAGGCGGGCACTGAAGCTTTCTTT; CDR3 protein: CASSVQGQAGTEAFF
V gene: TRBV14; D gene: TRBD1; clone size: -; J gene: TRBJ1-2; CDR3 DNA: TGTGCCAGCAGCCAAGACCCGACAGGGGGTTATGGCTACACCTTC; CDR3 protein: CASSQDPTGGYGYTF
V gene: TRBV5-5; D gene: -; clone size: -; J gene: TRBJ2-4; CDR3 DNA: TGTGCCAGCAGCTGGGACCCAGGGGGGCCCAACATTCAGTACTTC; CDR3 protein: CASSWDPGGPNIQYF
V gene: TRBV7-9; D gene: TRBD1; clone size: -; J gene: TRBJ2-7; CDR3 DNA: TGTGCCAGCAGCTTAGCGCTTATGAGGGATAGGGGGCGTTCCTACGAGCAGTACTTC; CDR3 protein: CASSLALMRDRGRSYEQYF
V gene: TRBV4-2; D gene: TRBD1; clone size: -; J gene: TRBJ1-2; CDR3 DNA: TGTGCCAGCAGCCTACCAGGTCGGACAGGGCACGGCTACACCTTC; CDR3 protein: CASSLPGRTGHGYTF
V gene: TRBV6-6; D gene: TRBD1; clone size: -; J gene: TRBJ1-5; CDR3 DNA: TGTGCCAGCCGAAGTGCGCGGACAGGTTTCAATCAGCCCCAGCATTTT; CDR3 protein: CASRSARTGFNQPQHF
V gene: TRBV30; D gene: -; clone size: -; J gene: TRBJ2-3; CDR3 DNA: TGTGCCTGGCTCAAACAGGCGAGCACAGATACGCAGTATTTT; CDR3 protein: CAWLKQASTDTQYF
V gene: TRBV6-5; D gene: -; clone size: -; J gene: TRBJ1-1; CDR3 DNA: TGTGCCAGCAGTTACGCTAGCGAAGCTTTCTTT; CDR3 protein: CASSYASEAFF
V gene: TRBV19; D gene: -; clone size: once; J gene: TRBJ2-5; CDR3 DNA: TGTGCCAGTAGTATCTCTCCAGGGGCATGGGAGACCCAGTACTTC; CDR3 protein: CASSISPGAWETQYF
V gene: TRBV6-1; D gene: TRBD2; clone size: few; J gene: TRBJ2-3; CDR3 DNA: TGTGCCAGCAGTGAAGGTTTGGGGACTAGCGGGCGCCCGACGCAGTATTTT; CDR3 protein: CASSEGLGTSGRPTQYF
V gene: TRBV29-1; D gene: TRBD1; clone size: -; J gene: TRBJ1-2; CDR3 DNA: TGCAGCGTCCCCTCCTACAGGGGGGCTGACTATGGCTACACCTTC; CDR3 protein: CSVPSYRGADYGYTF
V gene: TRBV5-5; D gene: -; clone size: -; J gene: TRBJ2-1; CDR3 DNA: TGTGCCAGCAGCATTGGTCTAGGGCTAGCGACCTCCTACAATGAGCAGTTCTTC; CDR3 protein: CASSIGLGLATSYNEQFF
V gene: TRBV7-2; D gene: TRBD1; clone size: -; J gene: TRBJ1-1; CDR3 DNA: TGTGCCAGCAGCTCAGCCGGGACAGGTGGAACTGAAGCTTTCTTT; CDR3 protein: CASSSAGTGGTEAFF
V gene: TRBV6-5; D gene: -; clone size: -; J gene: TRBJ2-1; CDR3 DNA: TGTGCCAGCAGTTACCGGAGCTCCTACAATGAGCAGTTCTTC; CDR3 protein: CASSYRSSYNEQFF
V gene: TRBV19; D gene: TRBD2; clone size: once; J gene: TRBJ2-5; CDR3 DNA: TGTGCCAGTAGTATAAGCTCAGCGGGAGGAGGAGAGACCCAGTACTTC; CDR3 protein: CASSISSAGGGETQYF
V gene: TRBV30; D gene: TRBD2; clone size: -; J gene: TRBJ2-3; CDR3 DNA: TGTGCCTGGAGTGTAACAAAAACTAGCGGAAGCACAGATACGCAGTATTTT; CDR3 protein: CAWSVTKTSGSTDTQYF
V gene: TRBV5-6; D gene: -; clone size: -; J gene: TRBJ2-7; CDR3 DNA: TGTGCCAGCAGCTTCTTCCGGGCCGAAAAGGCCTACGAGCAGTACTTC; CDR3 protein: CASSFFRAEKAYEQYF
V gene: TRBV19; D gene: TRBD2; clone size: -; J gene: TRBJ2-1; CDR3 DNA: TGTGCCAGTAGTATTCTCTGGAGCGGGGAGAATGAGCAGTTCTTC; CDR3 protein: CASSILWSGENEQFF
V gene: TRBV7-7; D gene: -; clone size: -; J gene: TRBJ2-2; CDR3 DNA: TGTGCTAGCAGCTTACGACCGGGGACAAACACCGGGGAGCTGTTTTTT; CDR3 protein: CASSLRPGTNTGELFF
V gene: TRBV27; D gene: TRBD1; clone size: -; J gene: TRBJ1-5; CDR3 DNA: TGTGCCAGCAGTTCAAGGACAGGGGGTCAGCCCCAGCATTTT; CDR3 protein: CASSSRTGGQPQHF
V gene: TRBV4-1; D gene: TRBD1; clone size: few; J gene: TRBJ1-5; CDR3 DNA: TGCGCCAGCAGCAAAACTTGGGACAGGGGTAATCAGCCCCAGCATTTT; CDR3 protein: CASSKTWDRGNQPQHF
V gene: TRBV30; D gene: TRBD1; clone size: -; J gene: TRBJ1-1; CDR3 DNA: TGTGCCTGGGACAGGGGGCCCACTGAAGCTTTCTTT; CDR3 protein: CAWDRGPTEAFF
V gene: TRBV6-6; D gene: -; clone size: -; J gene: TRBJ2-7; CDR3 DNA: TGTGCCAGCAGTTACCGGCAGGGTCCCTACGAGCAGTACTTC; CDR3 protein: CASSYRQGPYEQYF
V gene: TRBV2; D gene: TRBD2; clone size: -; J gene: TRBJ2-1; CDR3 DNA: TGTGCCAGCAGTGTCCCGGGACTAGCGGGAGATGTTGAGCAGTTCTTC; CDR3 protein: CASSVPGLAGDVEQFF
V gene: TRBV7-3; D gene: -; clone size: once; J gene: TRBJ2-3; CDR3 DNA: TGTGCCAGCAGCCCGGCGGGATCGACAAGTATGCGCACAGATACGCAGTATTTT; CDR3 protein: CASSPAGSTSMRTDTQYF
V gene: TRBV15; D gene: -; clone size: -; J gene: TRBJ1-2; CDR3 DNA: TGTGCCACCAGCAGAGACCTTCGGGCGGGGGCAGACGGCTACACCTTC; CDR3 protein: CATSRDLRAGADGYTF
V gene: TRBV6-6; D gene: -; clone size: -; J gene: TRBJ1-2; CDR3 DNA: TGTGCCAGCAGTACGGGGCGGACAGTTAAGCCGGATGGCTACACCTTC; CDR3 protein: CASSTGRTVKPDGYTF
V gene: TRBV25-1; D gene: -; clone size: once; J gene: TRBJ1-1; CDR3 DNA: TGTGCCAGCAAGCCAGGGAACACTGAAGCTTTCTTT; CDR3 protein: CASKPGNTEAFF
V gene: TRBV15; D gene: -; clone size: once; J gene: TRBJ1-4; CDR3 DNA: TGTGCCACCAGCAAAGGGGGATCTAATGAAAAACTGTTTTTT; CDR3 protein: CATSKGGSNEKLFF
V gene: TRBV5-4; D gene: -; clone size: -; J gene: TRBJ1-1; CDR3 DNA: TGTGCCAGCCCCGGGGGGTTATATGGTGGGATTATGAACACTGAAGCTTTCTTT; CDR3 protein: CASPGGLYGGIMNTEAFF
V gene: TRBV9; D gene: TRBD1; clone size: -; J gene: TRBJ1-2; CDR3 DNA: TGTGCCAGCAGCGATCCGGGACAGGGGGCGCGGGATGGCTACACCTTC; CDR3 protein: CASSDPGQGARDGYTF
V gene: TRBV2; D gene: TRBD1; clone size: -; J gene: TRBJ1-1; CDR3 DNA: TGTGCCAGCGGGGGAACAGGGGGTCTTTGGAGCGCTGAAGCTTTCTTT; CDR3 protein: CASGGTGGLWSAEAFF
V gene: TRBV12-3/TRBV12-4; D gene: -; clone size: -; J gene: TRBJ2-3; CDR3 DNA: TGTGCCAGCAGTTTCTGGAACACAGATACGCAGTATTTT; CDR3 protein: CASSFWNTDTQYF
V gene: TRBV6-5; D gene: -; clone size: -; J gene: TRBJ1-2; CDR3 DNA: TGTGCCAGCAGTTCCTCCAACTATGGCTACACCTTC; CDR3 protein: CASSSSNYGYTF
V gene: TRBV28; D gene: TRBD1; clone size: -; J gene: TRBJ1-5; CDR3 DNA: TGTGCCAGCAGTTTACTCGGACAGGGAAAATCACAGCCCCAGCATTTT; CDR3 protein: CASSLLGQGKSQPQHF